This T cell receptor (beta chain) was documented in a study of blood T cell repertoires in COVID-19. Germline assignment: CDR1 MNHEY and CDR2 SVGEGT. The CDR3 extends over 16 amino acids. V lost 5 bases, J lost 3 bases, and 14 bases lay in between. Produced via immunoSEQ multiplex PCR; TCRdb's table is partial and in-frame only. The profile shows roughly 220,000 clones, 65% to 85% of them singletons. The source material was peripheral blood. The sequence was collected from a woman aged 55-69 years with acute or convalescent COVID-19. The V call is TRBV6-2 or TRBV6-3, the J call TRBJ1-6; maybe TRBD1 (6 bases). CDR3 bases: TGTGCCAGCAGTCAACATGGACAGAGCTATAATTCACCCCTCCACTTT. It specifies CASSQHGQSYNSPLHF.